These 5 T cell receptor beta chains originate from one sample sequenced in a study of blood T cell repertoires in COVID-19. Sequencing used immunoSEQ multiplex PCR; TCRdb keeps in-frame clones, though not all of them. There are about 36,000 clones in the sample; roughly nine tenths occur only once, and under 5% lies in the top ten. Sequencing input: peripheral blood. These receptors were taken from a human donor in a cohort sampled during active COVID-19.

The gene calls are TRBV5-1 and TRBJ1-2; D is ambiguous. CDR1 SGHRS and CDR2 YFSETQ come from the germline V gene. The CDR3 is made up of 13 amino acids. V lost 4 bases and J 4 bases, leaving 11 bases between the germline ends. DNA for the CDR3: TGCGCCAGCAGCACTGAAGGCGGCTATGGCTACACCTTC. The encoded protein is CASSTEGGYGYTF.

The rearrangement uses TRBV10-1 and TRBJ2-2, with 7 bases identical to TRBD1. With V trimmed by 4 bases and J by 6 bases, 2 bases remained unmatched. The CDR3 sequence is 13 residues long. CDR1 is WNHNN and CDR2 is SYGVQD in the germline V gene (reference sequence). CDR3 sequence: CASSADRAGELFF. CDR3 DNA: TGCGCCAGCAGTGCCGACAGGGCCGGGGAGCTGTTTTTT.

The chain recombines TRBV11-2 with TRBJ2-1; TRBD2 agrees at 9 bases. The CDR3 contains 17 residues. The V and J ends lost 3 bases and 5 bases, in that order; junction bases with no gene match: 11. Germline V lookup: CDR1 SGHAT, CDR2 FQNNGV. Here the CDR3 DNA reads TGTGCCAGCAGCTTTACCGGCGGGAGGGCCGGTCACAATGAGCAGTTCTTC. Translation: CASSFTGGRAGHNEQFF.

The chain recombines TRBV2 with TRBJ1-5, with D perhaps matching TRBD1 (6 bases). Germline V gene data show CDR1 as SNHLY and CDR2 as FYNNEI. The CDR3 length is 13 residues. Between the trimmed V and J ends, which lost 7 bases and 4 bases, there was a span of 11 bases. The CDR3 sequence: CASMGTPNQPQHF. CDR3 in DNA: TGTGCCAGCATGGGGACACCTAATCAGCCCCAGCATTTT.

V usage is TRBV6-5 and J usage is TRBJ2-5; TRBD2 might be the D (6 bases). Looked up from germline, CDR1 is MNHEY and CDR2 is SVGAGI. V lost 7 bases to trimming and J lost 5 bases, with 20 bases between them. The CDR3 spans 15 residues. The CDR3 DNA is TGTGCCAGCACCAAGGGCGCGGGAAACTCGGAGACCCAGTACTTC. This translates into CASTKGAGNSETQYF.